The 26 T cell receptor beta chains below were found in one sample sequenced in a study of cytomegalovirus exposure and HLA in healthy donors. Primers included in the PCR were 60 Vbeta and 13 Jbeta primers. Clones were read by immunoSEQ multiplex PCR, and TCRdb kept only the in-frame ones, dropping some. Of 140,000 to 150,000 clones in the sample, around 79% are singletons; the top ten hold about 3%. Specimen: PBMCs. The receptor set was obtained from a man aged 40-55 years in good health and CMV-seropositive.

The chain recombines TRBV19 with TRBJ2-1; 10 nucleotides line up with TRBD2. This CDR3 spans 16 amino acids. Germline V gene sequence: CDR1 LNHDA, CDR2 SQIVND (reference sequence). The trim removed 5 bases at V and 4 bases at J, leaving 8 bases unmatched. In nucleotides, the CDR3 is TGTGCCAGTAGTCTTACCGGGACTAGCGTATACAATGAGCAGTTCTTC. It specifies CASSLTGTSVYNEQFF.

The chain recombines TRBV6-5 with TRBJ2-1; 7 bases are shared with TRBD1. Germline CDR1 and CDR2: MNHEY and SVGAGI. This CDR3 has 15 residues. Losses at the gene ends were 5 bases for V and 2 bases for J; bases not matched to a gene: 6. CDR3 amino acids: CASSPPGQPYNEQFF. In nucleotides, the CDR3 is TGTGCCAGCAGTCCTCCGGGACAGCCCTACAATGAGCAGTTCTTC.

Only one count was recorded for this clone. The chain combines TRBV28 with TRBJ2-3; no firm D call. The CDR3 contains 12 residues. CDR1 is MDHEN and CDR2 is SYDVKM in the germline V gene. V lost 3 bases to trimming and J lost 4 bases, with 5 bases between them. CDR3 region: CASSFLADTQYF. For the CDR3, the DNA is TGTGCCAGCAGTTTTCTCGCAGATACGCAGTATTTT.

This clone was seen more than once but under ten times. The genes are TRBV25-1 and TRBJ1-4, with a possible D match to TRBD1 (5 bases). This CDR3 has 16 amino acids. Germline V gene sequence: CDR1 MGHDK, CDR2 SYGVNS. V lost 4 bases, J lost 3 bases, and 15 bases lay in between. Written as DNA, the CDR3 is TGTGCCAGCAGTGCTCTTGGGGCCCCGGCTAATGAAAAACTGTTTTTT. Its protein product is CASSALGAPANEKLFF.

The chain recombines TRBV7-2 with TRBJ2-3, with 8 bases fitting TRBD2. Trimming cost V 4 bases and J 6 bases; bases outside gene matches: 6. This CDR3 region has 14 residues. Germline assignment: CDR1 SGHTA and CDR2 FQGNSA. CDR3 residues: CASSSGTRWDTQYF. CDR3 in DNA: TGTGCCAGCAGCTCCGGGACTAGATGGGATACGCAGTATTTT.

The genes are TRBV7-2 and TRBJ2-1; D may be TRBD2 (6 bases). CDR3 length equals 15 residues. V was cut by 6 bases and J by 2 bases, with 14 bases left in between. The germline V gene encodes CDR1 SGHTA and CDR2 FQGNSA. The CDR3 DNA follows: TGTGCCAGCAGACCGCTAGCGAATACCTACAATGAGCAGTTCTTC. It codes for CASRPLANTYNEQFF.

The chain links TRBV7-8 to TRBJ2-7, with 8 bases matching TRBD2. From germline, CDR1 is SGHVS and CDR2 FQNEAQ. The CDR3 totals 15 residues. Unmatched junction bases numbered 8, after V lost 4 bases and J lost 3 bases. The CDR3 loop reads CASSSRLAPSYEQYF. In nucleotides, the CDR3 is TGTGCCAGCAGCTCCAGACTAGCGCCTAGCTACGAGCAGTACTTC.

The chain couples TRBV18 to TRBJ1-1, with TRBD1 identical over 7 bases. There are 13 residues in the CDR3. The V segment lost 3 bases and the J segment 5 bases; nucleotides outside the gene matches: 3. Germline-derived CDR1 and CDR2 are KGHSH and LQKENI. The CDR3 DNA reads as TGTGCCAGCTCACCGGGACAGCTAACTGAAGCTTTCTTT. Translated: CASSPGQLTEAFF.

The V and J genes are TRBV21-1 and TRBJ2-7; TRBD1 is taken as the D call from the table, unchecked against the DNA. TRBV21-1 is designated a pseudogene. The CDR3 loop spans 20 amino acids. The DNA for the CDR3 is TGTGCCAGCAGCAAAGGGGCCGGATTGACAGACGTCCTGATCGGATACGAGCAGTACTTC. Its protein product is CASSKGAGLTDVLIGYEQYF.

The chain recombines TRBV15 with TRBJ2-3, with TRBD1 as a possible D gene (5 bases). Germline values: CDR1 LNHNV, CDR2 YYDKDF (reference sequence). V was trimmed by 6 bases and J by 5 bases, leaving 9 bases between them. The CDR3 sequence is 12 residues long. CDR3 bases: TGTGCCACCAGAGGGGTAATAGATACGCAGTATTTT. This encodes CATRGVIDTQYF.

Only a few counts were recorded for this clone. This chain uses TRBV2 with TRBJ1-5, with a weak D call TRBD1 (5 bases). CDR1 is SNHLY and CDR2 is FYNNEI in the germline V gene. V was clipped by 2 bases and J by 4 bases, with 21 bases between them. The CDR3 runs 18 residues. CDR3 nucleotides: TGTGCCAGCAGTGAATATGCTATTTTGGGGGGTAGGAATCAGCCCCAGCATTTT. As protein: CASSEYAILGGRNQPQHF.

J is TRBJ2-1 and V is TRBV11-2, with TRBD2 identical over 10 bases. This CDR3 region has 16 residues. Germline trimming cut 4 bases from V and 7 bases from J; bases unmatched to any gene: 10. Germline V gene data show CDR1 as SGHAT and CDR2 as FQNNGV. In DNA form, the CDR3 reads TGTGCCAGCAGCTCCCAAAGCGGGAGGGCCAAGAATGAGCAGTTCTTC. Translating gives CASSSQSGRAKNEQFF.

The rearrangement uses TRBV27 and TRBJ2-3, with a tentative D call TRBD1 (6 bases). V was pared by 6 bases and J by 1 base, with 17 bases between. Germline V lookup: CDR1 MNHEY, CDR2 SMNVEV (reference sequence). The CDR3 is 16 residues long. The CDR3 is CASSQVGGAGTDTQYF. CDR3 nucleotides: TGTGCCAGCAGCCAAGTAGGGGGAGCAGGCACAGATACGCAGTATTTT.

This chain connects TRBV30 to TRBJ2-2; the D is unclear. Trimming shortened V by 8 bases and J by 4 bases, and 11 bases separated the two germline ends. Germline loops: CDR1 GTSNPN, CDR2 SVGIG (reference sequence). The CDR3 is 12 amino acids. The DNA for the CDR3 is TGTGCCAGAGATTTCGGCACCGGGGAGCTGTTTTTT. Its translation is CARDFGTGELFF. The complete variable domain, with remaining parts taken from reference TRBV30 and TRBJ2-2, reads SQTIHQWPATLVQPVGSPLSLECTVEGTSNPNLYWYRQAAGRGLQLLFYSVGIGQISSEVPQNLSASRPQDRQFILSSKKLLLSDSGFYLCARDFGTGELFFGEGSRLTVL.

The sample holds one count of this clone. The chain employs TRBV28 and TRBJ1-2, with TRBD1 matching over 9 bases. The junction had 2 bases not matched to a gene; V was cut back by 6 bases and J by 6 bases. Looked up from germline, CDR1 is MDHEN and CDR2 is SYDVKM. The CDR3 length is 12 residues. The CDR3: CASSRTGDGYTF. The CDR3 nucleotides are TGTGCCAGCAGCCGGACAGGGGATGGCTACACCTTC.

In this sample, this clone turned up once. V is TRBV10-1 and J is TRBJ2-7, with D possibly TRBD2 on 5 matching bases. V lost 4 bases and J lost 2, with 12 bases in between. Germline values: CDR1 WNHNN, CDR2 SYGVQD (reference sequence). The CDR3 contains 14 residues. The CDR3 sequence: CASSGSEGPYEQYF. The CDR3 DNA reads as TGCGCCAGCAGTGGGAGCGAGGGCCCCTACGAGCAGTACTTC.

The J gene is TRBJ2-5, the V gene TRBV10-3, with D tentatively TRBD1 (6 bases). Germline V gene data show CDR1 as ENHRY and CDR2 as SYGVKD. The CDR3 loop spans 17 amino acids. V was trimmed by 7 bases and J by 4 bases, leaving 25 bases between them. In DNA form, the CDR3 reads TGTGCCATCAACGATGAACTAAAGGAGCGAGGGGGAGAGACCCAGTACTTC. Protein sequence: CAINDELKERGGETQYF.

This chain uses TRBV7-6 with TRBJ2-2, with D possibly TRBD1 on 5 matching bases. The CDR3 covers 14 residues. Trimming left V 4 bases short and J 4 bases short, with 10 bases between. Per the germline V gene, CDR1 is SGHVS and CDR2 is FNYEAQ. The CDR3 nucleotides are TGTGCCAGCAGCTCAGACAGATCCACCGGGGAGCTGTTTTTT. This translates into CASSSDRSTGELFF. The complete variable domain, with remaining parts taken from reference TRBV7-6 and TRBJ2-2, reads GAGVSQSPRYKVTKRGQDVALRCDPISGHVSLYWYRQALGQGPEFLTYFNYEAQQDKSGLPNDRFSAERPEGSISTLTIQRTEQRDSAMYRCASSSDRSTGELFFGEGSRLTVL.

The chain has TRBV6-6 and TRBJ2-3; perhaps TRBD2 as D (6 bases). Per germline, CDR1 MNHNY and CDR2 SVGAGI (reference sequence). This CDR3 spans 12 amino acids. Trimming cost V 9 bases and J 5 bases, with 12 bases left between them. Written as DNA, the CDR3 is TGTGCCAGTTCCGGAGGGGAAGATACGCAGTATTTT. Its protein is CASSGGEDTQYF.

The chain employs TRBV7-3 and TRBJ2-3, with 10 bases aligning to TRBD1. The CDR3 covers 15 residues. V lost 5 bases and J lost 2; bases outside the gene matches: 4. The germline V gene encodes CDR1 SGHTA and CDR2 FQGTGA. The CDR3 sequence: CASSLGQGHTDTQYF. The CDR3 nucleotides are TGTGCCAGCAGCCTGGGACAGGGGCACACAGATACGCAGTATTTT.

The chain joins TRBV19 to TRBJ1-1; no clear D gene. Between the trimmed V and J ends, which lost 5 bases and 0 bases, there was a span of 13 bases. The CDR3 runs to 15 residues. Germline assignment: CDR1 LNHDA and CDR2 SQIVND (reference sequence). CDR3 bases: TGTGCCAGTAGTCCATGGCAGGCCTTGAACACTGAAGCTTTCTTT. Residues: CASSPWQALNTEAFF.

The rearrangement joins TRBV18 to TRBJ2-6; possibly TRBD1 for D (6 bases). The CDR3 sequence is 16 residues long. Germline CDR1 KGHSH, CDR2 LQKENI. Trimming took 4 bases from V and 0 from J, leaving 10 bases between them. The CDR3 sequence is CASSLQGSSGANVLTF. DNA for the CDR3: TGTGCCAGCTCACTTCAGGGGAGCTCTGGGGCCAACGTCCTGACTTTC. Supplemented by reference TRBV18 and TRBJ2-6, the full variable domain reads NAGVMQNPRHLVRRRGQEARLRCSPMKGHSHVYWYRQLPEEGLKFMVYLQKENIIDESGMPKERFSAEFPKEGPSILRIQQVVRGDSAAYFCASSLQGSSGANVLTFGAGSRLTVL.

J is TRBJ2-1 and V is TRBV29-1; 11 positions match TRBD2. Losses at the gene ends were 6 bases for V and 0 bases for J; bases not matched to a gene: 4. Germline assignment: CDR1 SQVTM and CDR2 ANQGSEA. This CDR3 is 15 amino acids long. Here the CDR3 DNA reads TGCAGCGTCGGACTAGCGGGCAGCTCCTACAATGAGCAGTTCTTC. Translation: CSVGLAGSSYNEQFF.

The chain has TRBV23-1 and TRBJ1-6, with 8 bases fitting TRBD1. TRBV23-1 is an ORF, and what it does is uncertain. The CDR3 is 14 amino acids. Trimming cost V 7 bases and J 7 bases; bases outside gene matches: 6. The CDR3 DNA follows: TGCGCCAGCACCCGACAGGGGCGGAATTCACCCCTCCACTTT. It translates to CASTRQGRNSPLHF.

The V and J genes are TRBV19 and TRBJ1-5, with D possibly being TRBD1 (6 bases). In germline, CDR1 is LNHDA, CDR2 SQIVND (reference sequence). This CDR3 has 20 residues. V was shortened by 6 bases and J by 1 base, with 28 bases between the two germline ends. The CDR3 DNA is TGTGCCAGTAGGCTGCTTGAACAGGGTATTCCCGGCGCGAGCAATCAGCCCCAGCATTTT. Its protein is CASRLLEQGIPGASNQPQHF.

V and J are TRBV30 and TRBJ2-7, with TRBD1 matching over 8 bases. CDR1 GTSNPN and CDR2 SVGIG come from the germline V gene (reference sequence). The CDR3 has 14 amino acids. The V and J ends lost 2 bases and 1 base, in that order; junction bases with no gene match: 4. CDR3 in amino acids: CAWSIGTGSYEQYF. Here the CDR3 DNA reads TGTGCCTGGAGTATCGGGACAGGTTCCTACGAGCAGTACTTC.